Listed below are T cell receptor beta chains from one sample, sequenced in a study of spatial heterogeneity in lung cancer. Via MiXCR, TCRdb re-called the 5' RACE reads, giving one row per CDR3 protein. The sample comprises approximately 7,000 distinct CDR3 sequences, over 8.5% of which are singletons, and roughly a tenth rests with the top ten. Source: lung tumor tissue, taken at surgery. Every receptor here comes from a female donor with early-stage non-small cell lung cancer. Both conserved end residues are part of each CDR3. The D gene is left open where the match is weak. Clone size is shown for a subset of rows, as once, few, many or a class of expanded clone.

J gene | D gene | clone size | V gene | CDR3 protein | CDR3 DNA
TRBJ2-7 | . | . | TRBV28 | CASSLGGSLSEQYF | TGTGCCAGCAGTCTAGGGGGTTCCCTTTCCGAGCAGTACTTC
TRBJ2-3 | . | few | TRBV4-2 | CASSQVRDTSTDTQYF | TGTGCCAGCAGCCAAGTTCGGGACACATCCACAGATACGCAGTATTTT
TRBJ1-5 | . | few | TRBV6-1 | CASRTAGVRISNQPQHF | TGTGCCAGCCGAACGGCAGGGGTCCGAATTAGCAATCAGCCCCAGCATTTT
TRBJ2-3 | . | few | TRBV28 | CASSSGGSDTQYF | TGTGCCAGCAGTTCCGGGGGTTCAGATACGCAGTATTTT
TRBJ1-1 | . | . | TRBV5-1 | CASSTNLRNTEAFF | TGCGCCAGCAGCACCAACCTTAGAAACACTGAAGCTTTCTTT
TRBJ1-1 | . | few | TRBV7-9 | CASSPPVDSSEAFF | TGTGCCAGCAGCCCCCCGGTCGACTCTTCTGAAGCTTTCTTT
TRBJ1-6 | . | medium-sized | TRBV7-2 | CASSLNGDRYSPLHF | TGTGCCAGCAGCTTAAATGGGGACCGATATTCACCCCTCCACTTT
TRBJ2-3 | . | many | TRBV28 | CASSFLQGTDTQYF | TGTGCCAGCAGTTTTTTACAGGGCACAGATACGCAGTATTTT
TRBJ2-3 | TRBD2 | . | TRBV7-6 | CASSAYSGGPRDTQYF | TGTGCCAGCAGCGCATATAGCGGGGGCCCGAGAGATACGCAGTATTTT
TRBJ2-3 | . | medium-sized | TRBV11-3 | CASSLGAGWRTDTQYF | TGTGCCAGCAGCCTAGGGGCAGGGTGGCGCACAGATACGCAGTATTTT
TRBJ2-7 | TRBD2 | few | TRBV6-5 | CASSYAGGASYEQYF | TGTGCCAGCAGTTACGCGGGGGGCGCTTCCTACGAGCAGTACTTC
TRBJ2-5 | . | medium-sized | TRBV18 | CASSPLREETQYF | TGTGCCAGCTCACCACTCAGAGAAGAGACCCAGTACTTC
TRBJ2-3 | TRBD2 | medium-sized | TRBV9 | CASSVERGIADTQYF | TGTGCCAGCAGCGTGGAGCGGGGGATTGCAGATACGCAGTATTTT
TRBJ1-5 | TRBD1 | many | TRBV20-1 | CSAQDRSYQPQHF | TGCAGTGCTCAGGACAGGAGCTATCAGCCCCAGCATTTT
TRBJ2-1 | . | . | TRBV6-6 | CASRLRQGSYNEQFF | TGTGCCAGCAGATTGAGGCAGGGTTCCTACAATGAGCAGTTCTTC
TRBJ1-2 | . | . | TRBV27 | CASSQAPFGTYGYTF | TGTGCCAGCAGTCAGGCCCCTTTTGGGACCTATGGCTACACCTTC
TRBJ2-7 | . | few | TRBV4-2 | CASSQAAGRYEQYF | TGTGCCAGCAGCCAAGCCGCAGGGCGGTACGAGCAGTACTTC
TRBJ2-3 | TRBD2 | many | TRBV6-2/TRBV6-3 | CASSLTSPTDTQYF | TGTGCCAGCAGTTTGACTAGCCCCACAGATACGCAGTATTTT
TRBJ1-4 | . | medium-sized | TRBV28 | CASSSGVILFF | TGTGCCAGCAGTTCGGGAGTCATACTGTTTTTT
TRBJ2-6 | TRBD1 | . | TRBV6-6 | CASSRWTGVSSGANVLTF | TGTGCCAGCAGTCGCTGGACAGGGGTGAGCTCTGGGGCCAACGTCCTGACTTTC
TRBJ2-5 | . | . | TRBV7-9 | CASSLAGGAHETQYF | TGTGCCAGCAGCTTAGCGGGCGGGGCTCATGAGACCCAGTACTTC
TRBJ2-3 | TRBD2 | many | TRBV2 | CASVPGLAGGQDTQYF | TGTGCCAGCGTCCCGGGACTAGCGGGGGGGCAAGATACGCAGTATTTT
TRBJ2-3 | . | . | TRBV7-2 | CASSLVSGATDTQYF | TGTGCCAGCAGCTTAGTTTCGGGGGCCACCGACACGCAGTATTTT
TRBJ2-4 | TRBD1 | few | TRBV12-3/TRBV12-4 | CASSQGQGLNIQYF | TGTGCCAGCAGTCAGGGACAGGGATTGAACATTCAGTACTTC
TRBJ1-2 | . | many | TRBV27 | CASSPLPVGSNYGYTF | TGTGCCAGCAGTCCACTCCCGGTGGGCTCTAACTATGGCTACACCTTC
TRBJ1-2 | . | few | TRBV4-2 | CASRGEWAGYTF | TGTGCCAGCAGGGGGGAATGGGCTGGCTACACCTTC
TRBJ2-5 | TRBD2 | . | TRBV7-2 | CASSLGGAGEETQYF | TGTGCCAGCAGCTTAGGGGGAGCGGGGGAAGAGACCCAGTACTTC
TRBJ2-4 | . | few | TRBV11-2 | CASSTDGGDIQYF | TGTGCCAGCAGCACAGACGGAGGGGACATTCAGTACTTC
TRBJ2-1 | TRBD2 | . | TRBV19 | CASSISSGVYNEQFF | TGTGCCAGTAGTATAAGTAGCGGGGTATACAATGAGCAGTTCTTC
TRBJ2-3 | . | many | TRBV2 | CARESPDTQYF | TGTGCCAGAGAGTCCCCTGATACGCAGTATTTT
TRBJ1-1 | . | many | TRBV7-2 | CASRLNWDTEAFF | TGTGCCAGCAGACTTAACTGGGACACTGAAGCTTTCTTT
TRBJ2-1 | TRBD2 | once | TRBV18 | CASSPPSGGAHNEQFF | TGTGCCAGCTCACCACCGAGCGGGGGGGCTCACAATGAGCAGTTCTTC
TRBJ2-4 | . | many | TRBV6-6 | CASSTLNDIQYF | TGTGCCAGCAGTACCTTAAATGACATTCAGTACTTC
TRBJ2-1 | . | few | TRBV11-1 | CASSDQTSNEQFF | TGTGCCAGCAGCGACCAAACGAGCAATGAGCAGTTCTTC
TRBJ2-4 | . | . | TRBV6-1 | CASSPASANIQYF | TGTGCCAGCAGTCCCGCCTCGGCGAACATTCAGTACTTC
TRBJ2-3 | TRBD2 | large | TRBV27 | CASSPYSGGESDTQYF | TGTGCCAGCAGTCCCTATAGCGGGGGAGAGTCAGATACGCAGTATTTT
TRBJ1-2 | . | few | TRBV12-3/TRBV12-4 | CASSLGGRSGYTF | TGTGCCAGCAGTTTAGGGGGGCGTAGTGGCTACACCTTC